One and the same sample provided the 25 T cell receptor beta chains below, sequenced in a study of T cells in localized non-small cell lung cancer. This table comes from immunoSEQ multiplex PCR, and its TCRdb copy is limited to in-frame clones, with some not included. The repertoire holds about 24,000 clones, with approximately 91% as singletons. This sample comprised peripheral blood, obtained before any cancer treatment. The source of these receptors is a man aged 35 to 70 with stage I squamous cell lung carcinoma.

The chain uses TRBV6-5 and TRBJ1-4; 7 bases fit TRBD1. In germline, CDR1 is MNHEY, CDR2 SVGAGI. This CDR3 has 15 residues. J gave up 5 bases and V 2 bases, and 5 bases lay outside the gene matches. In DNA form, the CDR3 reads TGTGCCAGCAGTTACACGACAGGGCCCAATGAAAAACTGTTTTTT. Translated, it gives CASSYTTGPNEKLFF.

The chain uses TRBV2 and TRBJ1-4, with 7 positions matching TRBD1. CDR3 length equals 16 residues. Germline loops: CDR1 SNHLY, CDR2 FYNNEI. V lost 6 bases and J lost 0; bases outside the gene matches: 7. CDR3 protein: CASRPRGGSTNEKLFF. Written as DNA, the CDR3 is TGTGCCAGCAGACCCAGAGGGGGCTCAACTAATGAAAAACTGTTTTTT.

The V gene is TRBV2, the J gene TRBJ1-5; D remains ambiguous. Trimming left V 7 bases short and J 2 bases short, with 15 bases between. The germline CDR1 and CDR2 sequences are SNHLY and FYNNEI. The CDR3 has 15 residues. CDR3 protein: CASISSRDGNQPQHF. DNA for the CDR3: TGTGCCAGCATCTCGTCAAGGGATGGCAATCAGCCCCAGCATTTT.

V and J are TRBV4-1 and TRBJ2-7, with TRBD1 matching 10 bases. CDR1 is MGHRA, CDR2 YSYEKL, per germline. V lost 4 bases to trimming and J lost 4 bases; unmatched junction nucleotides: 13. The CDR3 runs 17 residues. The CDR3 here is CASSRLRVGQGRYEQYF. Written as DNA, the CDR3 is TGCGCCAGCAGCCGCCTTCGCGTGGGACAGGGGCGATACGAGCAGTACTTC.

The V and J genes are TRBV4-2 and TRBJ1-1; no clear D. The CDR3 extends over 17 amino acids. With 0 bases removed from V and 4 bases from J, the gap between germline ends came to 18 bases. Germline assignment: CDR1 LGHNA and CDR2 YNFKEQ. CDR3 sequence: CASSQDANQVSSTEAFF. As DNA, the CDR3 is TGTGCCAGCAGCCAAGATGCGAACCAGGTTAGTAGCACTGAAGCTTTCTTT.

As DNA, the CDR3 is TGTGCCAGCAGTTTATCGGGGGGACAGGTTTTAGTTAGCACAGATACGCAGTATTTT. Translating gives CASSLSGGQVLVSTDTQYF. The gene calls are TRBV27 and TRBJ2-3; 8 bases align to TRBD1. Germline loops: CDR1 MNHEY, CDR2 SMNVEV (reference sequence). The CDR3 spans 19 residues. The junction had 11 bases not matched to a gene; V was cut back by 0 bases and J by 0 bases.

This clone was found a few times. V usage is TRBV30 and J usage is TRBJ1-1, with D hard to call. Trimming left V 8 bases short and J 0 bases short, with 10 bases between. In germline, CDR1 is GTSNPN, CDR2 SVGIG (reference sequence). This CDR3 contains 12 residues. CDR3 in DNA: TGTGCCGGGGTAGAGATGAACACTGAAGCTTTCTTT. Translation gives CAGVEMNTEAFF.

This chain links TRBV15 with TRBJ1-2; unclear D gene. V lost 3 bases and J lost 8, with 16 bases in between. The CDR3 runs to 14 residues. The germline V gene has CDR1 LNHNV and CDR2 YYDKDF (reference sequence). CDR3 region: CATSSEKLGRGYTF. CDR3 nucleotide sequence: TGTGCCACCAGCAGCGAGAAACTAGGGAGAGGCTACACCTTC.

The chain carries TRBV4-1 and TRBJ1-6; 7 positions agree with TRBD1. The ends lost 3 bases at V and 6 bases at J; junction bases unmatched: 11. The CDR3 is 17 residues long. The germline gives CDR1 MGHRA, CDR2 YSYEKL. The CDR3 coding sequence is TGCGCCAGCAGCCAGCCGACAGGGTCGAGGTTTAATTCACCCCTCCACTTT. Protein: CASSQPTGSRFNSPLHF.

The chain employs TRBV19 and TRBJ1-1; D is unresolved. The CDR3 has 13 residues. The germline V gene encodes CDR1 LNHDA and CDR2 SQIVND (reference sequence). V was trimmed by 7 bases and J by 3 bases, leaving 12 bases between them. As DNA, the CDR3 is TGTGCCAGTACTAAGTCCGGGGACACTGAAGCTTTCTTT. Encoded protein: CASTKSGDTEAFF.

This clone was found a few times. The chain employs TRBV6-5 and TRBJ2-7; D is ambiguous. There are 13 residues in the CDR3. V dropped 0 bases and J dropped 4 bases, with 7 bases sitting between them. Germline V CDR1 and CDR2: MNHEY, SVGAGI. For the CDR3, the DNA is TGTGCCAGCAGTTACTCGATCGGGTACGAGCAGTACTTC. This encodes CASSYSIGYEQYF.

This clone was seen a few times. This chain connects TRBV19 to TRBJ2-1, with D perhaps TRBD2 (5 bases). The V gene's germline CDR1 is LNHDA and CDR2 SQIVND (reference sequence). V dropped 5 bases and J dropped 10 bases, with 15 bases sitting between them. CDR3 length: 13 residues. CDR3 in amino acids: CASSPQSPGEQFF. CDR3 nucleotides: TGTGCCAGTAGTCCCCAGTCACCGGGAGAGCAGTTCTTC.

The CDR3: CASSLQGEGANYGYTF. The CDR3 DNA reads as TGTGCCAGCAGTTTACAGGGGGAAGGAGCTAACTATGGCTACACCTTC. The chain employs TRBV6-6 and TRBJ1-2; 8 nucleotides line up with TRBD1. This CDR3 has 16 amino acids. CDR1 is MNHNY, CDR2 SVGAGI, per germline (reference sequence). Trimming took 4 bases from V and 0 from J; bases not matched to a gene: 7.

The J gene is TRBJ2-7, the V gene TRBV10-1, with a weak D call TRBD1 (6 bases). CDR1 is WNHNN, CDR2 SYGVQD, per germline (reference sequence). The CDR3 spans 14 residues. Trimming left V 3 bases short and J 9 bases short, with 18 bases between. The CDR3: CASSESGATTGQYF. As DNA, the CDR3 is TGCGCCAGCAGTGAATCAGGGGCTACGACTGGGCAGTACTTC.

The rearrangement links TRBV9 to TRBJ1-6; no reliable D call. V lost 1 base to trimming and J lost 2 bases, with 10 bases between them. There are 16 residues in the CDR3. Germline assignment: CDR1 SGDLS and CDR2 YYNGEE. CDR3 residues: CASSVTGDPYNSPLHF. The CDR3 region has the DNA TGTGCCAGCAGCGTAACCGGGGATCCCTATAATTCACCCCTCCACTTT.

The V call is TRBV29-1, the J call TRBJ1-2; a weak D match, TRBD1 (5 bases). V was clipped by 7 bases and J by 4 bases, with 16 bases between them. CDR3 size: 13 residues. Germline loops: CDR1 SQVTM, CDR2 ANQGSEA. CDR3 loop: CSADGGVTYGYTF. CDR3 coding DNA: TGCAGCGCCGACGGGGGAGTTACCTATGGCTACACCTTC.

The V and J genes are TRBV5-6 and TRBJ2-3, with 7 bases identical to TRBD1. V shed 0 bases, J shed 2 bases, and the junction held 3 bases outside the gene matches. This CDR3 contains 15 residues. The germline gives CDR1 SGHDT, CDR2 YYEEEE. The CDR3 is CASSLGDRDTDTQYF. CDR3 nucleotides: TGTGCCAGCAGCTTGGGGGACAGAGACACAGATACGCAGTATTTT.

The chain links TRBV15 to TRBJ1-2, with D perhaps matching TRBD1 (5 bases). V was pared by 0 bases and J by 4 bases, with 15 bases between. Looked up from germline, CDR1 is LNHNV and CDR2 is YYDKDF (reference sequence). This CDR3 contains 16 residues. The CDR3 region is CATSRDPQGGVYGYTF. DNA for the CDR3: TGTGCCACCAGCAGAGATCCGCAGGGAGGCGTCTATGGCTACACCTTC.

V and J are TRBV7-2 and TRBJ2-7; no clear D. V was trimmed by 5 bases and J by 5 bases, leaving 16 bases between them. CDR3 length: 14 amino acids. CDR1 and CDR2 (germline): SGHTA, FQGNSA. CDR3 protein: CASSPVPGTHEQYF. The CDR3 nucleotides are TGTGCCAGCAGCCCGGTTCCGGGTACCCACGAGCAGTACTTC.

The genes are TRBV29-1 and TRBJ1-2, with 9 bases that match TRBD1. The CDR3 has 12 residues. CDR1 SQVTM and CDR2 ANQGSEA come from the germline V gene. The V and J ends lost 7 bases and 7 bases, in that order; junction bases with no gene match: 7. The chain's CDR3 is CSDRQGEGGYTF. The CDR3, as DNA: TGCAGCGATAGACAGGGGGAAGGTGGCTACACCTTC.

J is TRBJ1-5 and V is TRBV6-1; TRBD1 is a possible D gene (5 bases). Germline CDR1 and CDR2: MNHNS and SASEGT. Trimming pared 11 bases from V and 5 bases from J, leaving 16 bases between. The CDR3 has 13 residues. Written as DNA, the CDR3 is TGTGCCTTCTCGGACACGTGGGATCAGCCCCAGCATTTT. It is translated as CAFSDTWDQPQHF.

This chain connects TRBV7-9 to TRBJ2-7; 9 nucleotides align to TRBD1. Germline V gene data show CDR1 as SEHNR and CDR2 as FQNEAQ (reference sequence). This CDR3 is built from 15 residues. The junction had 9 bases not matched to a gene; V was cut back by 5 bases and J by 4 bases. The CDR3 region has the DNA TGTGCCAGCAGCACACGGACAGGGGACCTTTACGAGCAGTACTTC. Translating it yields CASSTRTGDLYEQYF.

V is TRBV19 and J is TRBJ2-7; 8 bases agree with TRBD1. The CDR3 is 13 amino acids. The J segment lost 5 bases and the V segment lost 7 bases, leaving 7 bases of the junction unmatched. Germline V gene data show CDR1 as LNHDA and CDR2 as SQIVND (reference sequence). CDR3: CASKLQGANEQYF. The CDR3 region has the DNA TGTGCCAGTAAGCTCCAGGGGGCGAACGAGCAGTACTTC.

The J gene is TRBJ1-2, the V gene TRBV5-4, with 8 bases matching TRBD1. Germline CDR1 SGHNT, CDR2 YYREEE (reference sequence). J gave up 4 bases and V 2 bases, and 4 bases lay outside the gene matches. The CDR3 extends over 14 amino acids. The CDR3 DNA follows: TGTGCCAGCAGCTTTTCGGACAGGGCCTATGGCTACACCTTC. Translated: CASSFSDRAYGYTF.

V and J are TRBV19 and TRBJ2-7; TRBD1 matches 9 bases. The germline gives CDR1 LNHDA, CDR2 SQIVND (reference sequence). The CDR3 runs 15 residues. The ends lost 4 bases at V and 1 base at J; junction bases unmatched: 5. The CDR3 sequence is CASSSGTGISYEQYF. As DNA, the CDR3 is TGTGCCAGTAGTAGTGGGACAGGGATTTCCTACGAGCAGTACTTC.